This T cell receptor beta chain was retrieved from a study of Graves' ophthalmopathy and Graves' hyperthyroidism. The V gene lost 2 bases and the J gene lost 2 bases, with 6 bases spanning the gap. The CDR3 has 14 amino acids. Germline V lookup: CDR1 LGHDT, CDR2 YNNKEL (reference sequence). The authors amplified TCR beta CDR3 regions, and they did so from RNA transcripts for repertoire sequencing. Following a first-round RT-PCR that used HTBI primers, a second-round multiplex PCR was carried out. Via MiXCR, TCRdb re-called the multiplex PCR reads, giving one row per CDR3 protein. The sample has about 1.2 million distinct CDR3 sequences; roughly two fifths are singletons.

The clonotype was recovered from an adult man with Graves' hyperthyroidism. The sequencing input was peripheral blood or thyroid tissue (not recorded which). The chain couples TRBV3-1 to TRBJ2-2; D ambiguous. The CDR3 nucleotides are TGTGCCAGCAGCCAAAGCCGTAACACCGGGGAGCTGTTTTTT. Translated, it gives CASSQSRNTGELFF.